The 12 T cell receptor beta chains in this list originate from one sample, sequenced in a study of blood T cell repertoires in COVID-19. The protocol was immunoSEQ multiplex PCR, while the TCRdb copy is restricted to in-frame clones and leaves out a portion. Of approximately 220,000 clones in the sample, approximately 90% were seen once. The sample consisted of PBMCs or T cells enriched from blood (not recorded which). These receptors originate from a man between 25 and 39 years old who had recovered from COVID-19.

The chain couples TRBV19 to TRBJ2-1; TRBD2 aligns across 13 bases. The CDR3 consists of 16 residues. CDR1 is LNHDA, CDR2 SQIVND, per germline (reference sequence). The trim removed 1 base at V and 7 bases at J, leaving 4 bases unmatched. The CDR3 DNA is TGTGCCAGTAGTATAGGGCGGACTAGCGGGAGAAATGAGCAGTTCTTC. This encodes CASSIGRTSGRNEQFF.

The rearrangement uses TRBV4-3 and TRBJ1-5; the D is unclear. Germline CDR1 LGHNA, CDR2 YSLEER. V was clipped by 3 bases and J by 4 bases, with 13 bases between them. The length of the CDR3 is 15 residues. The CDR3 reads CASSQRAAGNQPQHF. The CDR3 nucleotides read TGCGCCAGCAGCCAGAGGGCCGCGGGGAATCAGCCCCAGCATTTT.

The chain couples TRBV18 to TRBJ2-1, with 8 nucleotides matching TRBD1. CDR3 length: 15 amino acids. The V gene's germline CDR1 is KGHSH and CDR2 LQKENI. The ends lost 5 bases at V and 5 bases at J; junction bases unmatched: 8. The DNA for the CDR3 is TGTGCCAGCTCAATGACAGGGGCAGGGGACAATGAGCAGTTCTTC. Translated, it gives CASSMTGAGDNEQFF.

The chain recombines TRBV7-8 with TRBJ1-4; 7 nucleotides line up with TRBD1. The CDR3 is 15 residues long. The germline gives CDR1 SGHVS, CDR2 FQNEAQ. Trimming cost V 5 bases and J 7 bases; bases outside gene matches: 10. CDR3 in DNA: TGTGCCAGCAGCGTAGAACAGGGGTGGGGTGAAAAACTGTTTTTT. It yields the protein CASSVEQGWGEKLFF.

The chain employs TRBV7-8 and TRBJ2-2; 9 positions match TRBD2. Germline V gives CDR1 SGHVS, CDR2 FQNEAQ. This CDR3 is 18 amino acids long. Trimming removed 1 base from V and 6 bases from J; junction bases left unmatched: 12. The CDR3 DNA sequence: TGTGCCAGCAGCTTAGGGGGACTAGCCTATACGTCGGCCGGGGAGCTGTTTTTT. Translation: CASSLGGLAYTSAGELFF. The full variable domain, rest sourced from reference TRBV7-8 and TRBJ2-2, is GAGVSQSPRYKVAKRGQDVALRCDPISGHVSLFWYQQALGQGPEFLTYFQNEAQLDKSGLPSDRFFAERPEGSVSTLKIQRTQQEDSAVYLCASSLGGLAYTSAGELFFGEGSRLTVL.

The chain links TRBV7-9 to TRBJ1-1; 8 bases line up with TRBD1. Germline trimming cut 4 bases from V and 8 bases from J; bases unmatched to any gene: 9. The germline V gene encodes CDR1 SEHNR and CDR2 FQNEAQ (reference sequence). CDR3 length: 14 amino acids. The CDR3 nucleotides read TGTGCCAGCAGCTCCAGGACAGGGCTCGCAGAAGCTTTCTTT. Protein: CASSSRTGLAEAFF. The complete variable domain, with remaining parts taken from reference TRBV7-9 and TRBJ1-1, reads DTGVSQNPRHKITKRGQNVTFRCDPISEHNRLYWYRQTLGQGPEFLTYFQNEAQLEKSRLLSDRFSAERPKGSFSTLEIQRTEQGDSAMYLCASSSRTGLAEAFFGQGTRLTVV.

This chain's CDR3 is CASSPGPPIYGYTF. The DNA for the CDR3 is TGTGCCAGCAGTCCAGGCCCCCCAATCTATGGCTACACCTTC. The chain employs TRBV28 and TRBJ1-2; D ambiguous. Germline assignment: CDR1 MDHEN and CDR2 SYDVKM. The V and J ends lost 5 bases and 4 bases respectively, with 14 bases between them. This CDR3 is built from 14 residues.

The rearrangement joins TRBV5-4 to TRBJ1-2; D is unresolved. The CDR3 runs 16 residues. CDR1 SGHNT and CDR2 YYREEE come from the germline V gene (reference sequence). Trimming removed 4 bases from V and 2 bases from J, with 18 bases in between. The CDR3 protein is CASSPGSGRGNYGYTF. The CDR3 DNA is TGTGCCAGCAGCCCCGGTTCAGGACGGGGAAACTATGGCTACACCTTC. The whole variable domain, filled in from reference TRBV5-4 and TRBJ1-2, reads ETGVTQSPTHLIKTRGQQVTLRCSSQSGHNTVSWYQQALGQGPQFIFQYYREEENGRGNFPPRFSGLQFPNYSSELNVNALELDDSALYLCASSPGSGRGNYGYTFGSGTRLTVV.

CDR3 protein: CASSTISRGSSTDTQYF. The CDR3 coding sequence is TGCGCCAGCAGTACAATCTCGCGGGGCTCTAGCACAGATACGCAGTATTTT. V gene TRBV5-1 combines with J gene TRBJ2-3, with D possibly matching TRBD2 (6 bases). Trimming pared 5 bases from V and 0 bases from J, leaving 19 bases between. The CDR3 contains 17 residues. Germline V gives CDR1 SGHRS, CDR2 YFSETQ.

With respect to this clone: Within the sample, other DNA sequences also encode this same CDR3. The rearrangement links TRBV9 to TRBJ2-3, with D perhaps matching TRBD2 (6 bases). This CDR3 is 15 amino acids long. V was cut by 1 base and J by 2 bases, with 11 bases left in between. Germline loops: CDR1 SGDLS, CDR2 YYNGEE. In DNA form, the CDR3 reads TGTGCCAGCAGCGTATCAAGCGGGTCCACAGATACGCAGTATTTT. This codes for CASSVSSGSTDTQYF.

V is TRBV6-6 and J is TRBJ1-1; possibly TRBD1 for D (5 bases). This CDR3 region has 15 residues. V dropped 2 bases and J dropped 1 base, with 11 bases sitting between them. CDR1 and CDR2 from the germline V gene are MNHNY and SVGAGI (reference sequence). For the CDR3, the DNA is TGTGCCAGCAGTTACCTAGGGGTAGGGAACACTGAAGCTTTCTTT. Its translation is CASSYLGVGNTEAFF.

This clone was seen just once. This rearrangement joins TRBV7-6 to TRBJ1-1; maybe TRBD1 (5 bases). V dropped 4 bases and J dropped 4 bases, with 19 bases sitting between them. The CDR3 runs to 16 residues. Germline values: CDR1 SGHVS, CDR2 FNYEAQ. The CDR3 reads CASSSTVAWGGTEAFF. For the CDR3, the DNA is TGTGCCAGCAGCTCCACTGTAGCATGGGGCGGCACTGAAGCTTTCTTT. Variable domain in full (rest from reference TRBV7-6 and TRBJ1-1): GAGVSQSPRYKVTKRGQDVALRCDPISGHVSLYWYRQALGQGPEFLTYFNYEAQQDKSGLPNDRFSAERPEGSISTLTIQRTEQRDSAMYRCASSSTVAWGGTEAFFGQGTRLTVV.